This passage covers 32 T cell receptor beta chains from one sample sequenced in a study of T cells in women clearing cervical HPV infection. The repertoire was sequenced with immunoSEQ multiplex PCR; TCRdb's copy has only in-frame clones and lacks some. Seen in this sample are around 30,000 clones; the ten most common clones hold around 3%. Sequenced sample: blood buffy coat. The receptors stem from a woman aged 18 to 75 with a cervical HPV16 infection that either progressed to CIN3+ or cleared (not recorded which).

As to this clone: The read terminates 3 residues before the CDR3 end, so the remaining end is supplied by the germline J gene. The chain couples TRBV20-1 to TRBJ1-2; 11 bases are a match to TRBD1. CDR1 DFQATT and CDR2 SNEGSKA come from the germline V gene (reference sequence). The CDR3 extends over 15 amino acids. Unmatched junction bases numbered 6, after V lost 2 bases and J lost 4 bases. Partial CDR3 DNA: TGCAGTGCTAGACCCCCCGGGACAGGGGGCTATGGC. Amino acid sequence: CSARPPGTGGYG. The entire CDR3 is CSARPPGTGGYGYTF.

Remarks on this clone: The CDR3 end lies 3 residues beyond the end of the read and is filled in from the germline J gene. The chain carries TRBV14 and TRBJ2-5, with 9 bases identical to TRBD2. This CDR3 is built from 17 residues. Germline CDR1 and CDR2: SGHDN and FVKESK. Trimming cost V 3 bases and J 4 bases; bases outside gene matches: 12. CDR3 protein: CASSQRRASGVGETQYF. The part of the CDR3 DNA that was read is TGTGCCAGCAGCCAGAGAAGGGCTAGCGGGGTTGGAGAGACC.

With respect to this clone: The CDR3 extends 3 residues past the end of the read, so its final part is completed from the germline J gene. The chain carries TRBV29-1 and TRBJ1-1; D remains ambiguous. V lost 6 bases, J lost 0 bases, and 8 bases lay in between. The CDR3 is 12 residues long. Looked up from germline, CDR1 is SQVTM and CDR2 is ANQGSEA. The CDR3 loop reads CSVEGLNTEAFF. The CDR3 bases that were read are TGCAGCGTGGAGGGCTTGAACACTGAA.

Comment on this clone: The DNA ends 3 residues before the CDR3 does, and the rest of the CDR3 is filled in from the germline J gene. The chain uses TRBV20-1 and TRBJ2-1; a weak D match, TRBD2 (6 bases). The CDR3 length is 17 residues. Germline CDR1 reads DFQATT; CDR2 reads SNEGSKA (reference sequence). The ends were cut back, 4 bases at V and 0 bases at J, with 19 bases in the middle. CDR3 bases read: TGCAGTGCTACGGGTTTCGGGGGTCGGAGCTCCTACAATGAG. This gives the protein CSATGFGGRSSYNE. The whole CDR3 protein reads CSATGFGGRSSYNEQFF.

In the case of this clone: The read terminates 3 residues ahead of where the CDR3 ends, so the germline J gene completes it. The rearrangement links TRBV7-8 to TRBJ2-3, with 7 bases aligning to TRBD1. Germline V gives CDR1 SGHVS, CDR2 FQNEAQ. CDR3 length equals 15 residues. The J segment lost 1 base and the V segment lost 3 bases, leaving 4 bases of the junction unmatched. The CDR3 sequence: CASSLDRLRTDTQYF. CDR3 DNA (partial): TGTGCCAGCAGCTTGGACAGGTTACGCACAGATACG.

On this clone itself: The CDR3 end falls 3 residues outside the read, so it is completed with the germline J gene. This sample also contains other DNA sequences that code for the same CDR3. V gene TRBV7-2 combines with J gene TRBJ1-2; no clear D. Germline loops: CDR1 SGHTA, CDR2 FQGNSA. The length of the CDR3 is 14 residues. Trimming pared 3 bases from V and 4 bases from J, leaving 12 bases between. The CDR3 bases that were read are TGTGCCAGCAGCTTCCAGGCTGAGGCCTATGGC. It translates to CASSFQAEAYG. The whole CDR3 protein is CASSFQAEAYGYTF.

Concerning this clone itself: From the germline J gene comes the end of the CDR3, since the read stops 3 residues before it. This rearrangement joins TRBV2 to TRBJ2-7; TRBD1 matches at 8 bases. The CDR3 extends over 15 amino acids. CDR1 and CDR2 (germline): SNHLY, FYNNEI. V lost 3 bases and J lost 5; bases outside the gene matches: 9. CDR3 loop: CASSDLGQGYDEQYF. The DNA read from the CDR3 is TGTGCCAGCAGTGATTTAGGACAGGGCTATGACGAG. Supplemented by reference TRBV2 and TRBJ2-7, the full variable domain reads EPEVTQTPSHQVTQMGQEVILRCVPISNHLYFYWYRQILGQKVEFLVSFYNNEISEKSEIFDDQFSVERPDGSNFTLKIRSTKLEDSAMYFCASSDLGQGYDEQYFGPGTRLTVT.

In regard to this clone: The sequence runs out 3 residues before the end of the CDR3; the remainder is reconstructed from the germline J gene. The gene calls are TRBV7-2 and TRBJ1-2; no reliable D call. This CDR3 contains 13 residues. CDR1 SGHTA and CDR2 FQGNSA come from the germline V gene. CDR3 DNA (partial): TGTGCCAGCAGCTTATCAGGTGAAGAGGGC. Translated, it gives CASSLSGEEG. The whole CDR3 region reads CASSLSGEEGYTF.

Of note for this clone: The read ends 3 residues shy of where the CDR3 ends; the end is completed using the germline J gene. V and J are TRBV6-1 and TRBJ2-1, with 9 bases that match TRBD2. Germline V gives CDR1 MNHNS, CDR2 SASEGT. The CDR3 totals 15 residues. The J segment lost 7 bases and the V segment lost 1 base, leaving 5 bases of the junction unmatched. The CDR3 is CASSEGIAGVNEQFF. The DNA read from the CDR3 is TGTGCCAGCAGTGAAGGGATAGCGGGGGTGAATGAG.

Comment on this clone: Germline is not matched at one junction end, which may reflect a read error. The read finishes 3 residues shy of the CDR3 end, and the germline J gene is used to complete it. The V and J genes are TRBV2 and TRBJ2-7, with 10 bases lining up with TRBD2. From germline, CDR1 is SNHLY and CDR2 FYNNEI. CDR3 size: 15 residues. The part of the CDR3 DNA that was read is TGTGCCAGCAATGAAGCGGGGGGGCCCCTGTACGAG. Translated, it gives CASNEAGGPLYE. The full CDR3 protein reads CASNEAGGPLYEQYF.

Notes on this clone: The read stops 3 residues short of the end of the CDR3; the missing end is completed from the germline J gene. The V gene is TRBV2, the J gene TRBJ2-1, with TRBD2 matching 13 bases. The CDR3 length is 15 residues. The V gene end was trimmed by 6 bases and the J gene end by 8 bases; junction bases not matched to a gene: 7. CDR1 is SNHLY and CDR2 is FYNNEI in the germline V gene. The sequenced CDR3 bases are TGTGCCAGCAGACTCACTAGCGGGGGGGCCTATGAG. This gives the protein CASRLTSGGAYE. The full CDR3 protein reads CASRLTSGGAYEQFF.

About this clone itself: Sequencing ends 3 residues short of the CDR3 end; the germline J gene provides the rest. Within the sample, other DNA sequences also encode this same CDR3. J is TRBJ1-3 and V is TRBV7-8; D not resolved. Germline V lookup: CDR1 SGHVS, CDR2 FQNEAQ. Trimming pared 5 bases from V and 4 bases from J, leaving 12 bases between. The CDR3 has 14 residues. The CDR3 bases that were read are TGTGCCAGCAGCCCTAGCGACGGGGGAAACACC. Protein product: CASSPSDGGNT. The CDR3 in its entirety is CASSPSDGGNTIYF.

The covered CDR3 bases are TGTGCCAGTGGAAGAGGACAGGGGTCAGATGGC. Translating it yields CASGRGQGSDG. The whole CDR3 reads CASGRGQGSDGYTF. The chain recombines TRBV11-2 with TRBJ1-2; 9 nucleotides match TRBD1. Read coverage stops 3 residues before the CDR3 terminus; the germline J gene supplies the remainder. CDR1 and CDR2 from the germline V gene are SGHAT and FQNNGV. This CDR3 is 14 amino acids long. Unmatched junction bases numbered 11, after V lost 9 bases and J lost 6 bases.

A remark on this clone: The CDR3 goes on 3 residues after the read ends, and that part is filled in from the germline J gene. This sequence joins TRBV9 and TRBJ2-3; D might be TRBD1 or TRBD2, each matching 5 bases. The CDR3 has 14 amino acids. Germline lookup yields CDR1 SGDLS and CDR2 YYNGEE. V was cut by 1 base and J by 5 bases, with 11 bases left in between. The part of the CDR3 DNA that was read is TGTGCCAGCAGCGTATTTGAGGGGCAAGATACG. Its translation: CASSVFEGQDT. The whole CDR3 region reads CASSVFEGQDTQYF. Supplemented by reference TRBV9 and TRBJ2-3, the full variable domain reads DSGVTQTPKHLITATGQRVTLRCSPRSGDLSVYWYQQSLDQGLQFLIQYYNGEERAKGNILERFSAQQFPDLHSELNLSSLELGDSALYFCASSVFEGQDTQYFGPGTRLTVL.

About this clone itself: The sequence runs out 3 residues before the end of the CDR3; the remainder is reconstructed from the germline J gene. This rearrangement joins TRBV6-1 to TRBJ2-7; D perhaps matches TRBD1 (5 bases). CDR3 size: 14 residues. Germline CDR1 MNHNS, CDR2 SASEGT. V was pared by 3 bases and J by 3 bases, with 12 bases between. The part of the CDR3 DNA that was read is TGTGCCAGCAGTGATGTCTGGGGCAGCTACGAG. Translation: CASSDVWGSYE. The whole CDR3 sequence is CASSDVWGSYEQYF.

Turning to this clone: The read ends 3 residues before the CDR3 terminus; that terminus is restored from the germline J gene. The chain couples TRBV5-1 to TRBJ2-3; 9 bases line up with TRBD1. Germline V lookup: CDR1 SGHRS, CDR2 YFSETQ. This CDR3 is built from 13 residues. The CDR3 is CASSRTGDETQYF. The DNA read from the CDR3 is TGCGCCAGCAGCAGGACAGGGGACGAGACG.

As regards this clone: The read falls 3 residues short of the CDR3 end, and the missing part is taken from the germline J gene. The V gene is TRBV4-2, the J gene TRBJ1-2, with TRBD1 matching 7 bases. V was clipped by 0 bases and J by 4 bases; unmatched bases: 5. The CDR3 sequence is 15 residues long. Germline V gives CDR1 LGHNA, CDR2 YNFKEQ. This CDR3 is CASSQEGAGGYGYTF. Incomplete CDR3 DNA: TGTGCCAGCAGCCAAGAGGGGGCAGGGGGCTATGGC.

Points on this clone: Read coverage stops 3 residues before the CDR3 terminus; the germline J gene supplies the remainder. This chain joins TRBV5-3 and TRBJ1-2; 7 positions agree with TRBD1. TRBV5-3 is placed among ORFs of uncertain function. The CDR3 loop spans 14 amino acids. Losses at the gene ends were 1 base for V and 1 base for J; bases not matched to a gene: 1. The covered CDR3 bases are TGTGCCAGAAGCTTGCAGGGGGGTAACTATGGC. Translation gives CARSLQGGNYG. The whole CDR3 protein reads CARSLQGGNYGYTF.

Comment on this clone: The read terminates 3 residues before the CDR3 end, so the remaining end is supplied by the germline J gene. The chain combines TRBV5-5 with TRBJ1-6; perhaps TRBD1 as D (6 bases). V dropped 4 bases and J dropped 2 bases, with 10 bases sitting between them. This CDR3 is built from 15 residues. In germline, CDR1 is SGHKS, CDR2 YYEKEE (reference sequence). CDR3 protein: CASSERQAYNSPLHF. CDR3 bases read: TGTGCCAGCAGCGAAAGACAGGCCTATAATTCACCC.

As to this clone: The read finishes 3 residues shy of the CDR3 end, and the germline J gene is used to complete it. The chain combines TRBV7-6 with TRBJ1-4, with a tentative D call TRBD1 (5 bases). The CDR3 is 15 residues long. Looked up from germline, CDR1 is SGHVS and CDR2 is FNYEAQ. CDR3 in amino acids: CASSLGQGLGSPLFF. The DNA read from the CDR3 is TGTGCCAGCAGCCTCGGGCAGGGCTTAGGTTCACCA.

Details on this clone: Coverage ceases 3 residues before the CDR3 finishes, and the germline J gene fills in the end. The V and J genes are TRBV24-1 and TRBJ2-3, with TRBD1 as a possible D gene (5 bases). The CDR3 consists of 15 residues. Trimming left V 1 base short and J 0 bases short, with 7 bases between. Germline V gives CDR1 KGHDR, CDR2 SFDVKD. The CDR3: CATSDFDSSTDTQYF. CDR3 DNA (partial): TGTGCCACCAGTGATTTTGACAGTAGCACAGATACG.

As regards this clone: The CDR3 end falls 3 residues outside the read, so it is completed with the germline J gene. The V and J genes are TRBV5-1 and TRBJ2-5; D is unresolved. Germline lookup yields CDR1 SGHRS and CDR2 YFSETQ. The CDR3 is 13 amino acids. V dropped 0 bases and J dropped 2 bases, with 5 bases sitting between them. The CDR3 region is CASSLGQQETQYF. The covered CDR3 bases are TGCGCCAGCAGCTTGGGACAACAAGAGACC.

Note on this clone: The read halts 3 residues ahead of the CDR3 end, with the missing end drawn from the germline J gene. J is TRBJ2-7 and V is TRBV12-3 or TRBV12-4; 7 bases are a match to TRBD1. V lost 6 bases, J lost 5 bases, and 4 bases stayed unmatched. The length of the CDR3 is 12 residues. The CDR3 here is CASSLRGHEQYF. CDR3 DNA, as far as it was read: TGTGCCAGCAGCTTAAGGGGGCACGAG.

CDR3 amino acids: CSARYLAGGVGRQTQYF. The sequenced CDR3 bases are TGCAGTGCTAGATATCTGGCGGGGGGGGTTGGACGTCAGACC. The chain recombines TRBV20-1 with TRBJ2-5, with 9 bases fitting TRBD2. The read comes to an end 3 residues before the CDR3 does, leaving the germline J gene to fill in the end. The CDR3 is made up of 17 amino acids. The V segment lost 2 bases and the J segment 6 bases; nucleotides outside the gene matches: 16. Germline V lookup: CDR1 DFQATT, CDR2 SNEGSKA (reference sequence).

The CDR3 protein is CASSSGPDYDYTF. CDR3 bases read: TGTGCCAGCAGCTCAGGACCCGACTACGAC. The V call is TRBV7-3, the J call TRBJ1-2, with D hard to call. The sequence runs out 3 residues before the end of the CDR3; the remainder is reconstructed from the germline J gene. The germline CDR1 and CDR2 sequences are SGHTA and FQGTGA. This CDR3 has 13 amino acids.

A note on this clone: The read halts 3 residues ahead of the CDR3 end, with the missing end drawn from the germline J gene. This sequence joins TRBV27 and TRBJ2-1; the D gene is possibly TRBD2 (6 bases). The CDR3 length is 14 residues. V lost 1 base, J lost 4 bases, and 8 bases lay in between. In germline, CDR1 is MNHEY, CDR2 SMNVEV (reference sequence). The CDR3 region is CASSLLGGYNEQFF. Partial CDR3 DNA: TGTGCCAGCAGTTTATTGGGGGGTTACAATGAG.

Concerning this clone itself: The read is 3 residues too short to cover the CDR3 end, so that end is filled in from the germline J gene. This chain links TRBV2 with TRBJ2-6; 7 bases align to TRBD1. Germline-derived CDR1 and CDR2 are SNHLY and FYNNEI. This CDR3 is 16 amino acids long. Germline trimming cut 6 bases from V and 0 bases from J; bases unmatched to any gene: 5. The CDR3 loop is CASSLTGPSGANVLTF. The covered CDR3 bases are TGTGCCAGCAGCCTGACAGGGCCCTCTGGGGCCAACGTC.

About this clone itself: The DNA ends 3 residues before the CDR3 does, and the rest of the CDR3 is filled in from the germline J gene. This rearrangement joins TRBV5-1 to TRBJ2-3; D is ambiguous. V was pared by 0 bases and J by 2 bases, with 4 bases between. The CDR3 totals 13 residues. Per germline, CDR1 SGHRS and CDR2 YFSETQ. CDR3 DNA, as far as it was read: TGCGCCAGCAGCTTGGACAACACAGATACG. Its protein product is CASSLDNTDT. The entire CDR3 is CASSLDNTDTQYF.

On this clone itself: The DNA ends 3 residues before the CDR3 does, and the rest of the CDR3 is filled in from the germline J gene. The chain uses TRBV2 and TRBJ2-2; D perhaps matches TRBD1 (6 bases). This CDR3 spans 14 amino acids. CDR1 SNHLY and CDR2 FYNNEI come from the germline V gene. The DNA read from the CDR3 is TGTGCCACTAGACAGGACGGACCCTATTCACCG. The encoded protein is CATRQDGPYSP. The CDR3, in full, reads CATRQDGPYSPLFF.

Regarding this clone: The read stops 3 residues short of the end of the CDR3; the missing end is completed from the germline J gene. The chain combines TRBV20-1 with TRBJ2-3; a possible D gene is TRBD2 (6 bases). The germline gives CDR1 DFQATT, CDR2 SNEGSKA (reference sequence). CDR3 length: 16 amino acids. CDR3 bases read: TGCAGTGCTAGAGATAGATCGGGGATGGAACGGGAGACG. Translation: CSARDRSGMERET. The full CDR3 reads CSARDRSGMERETQYF.

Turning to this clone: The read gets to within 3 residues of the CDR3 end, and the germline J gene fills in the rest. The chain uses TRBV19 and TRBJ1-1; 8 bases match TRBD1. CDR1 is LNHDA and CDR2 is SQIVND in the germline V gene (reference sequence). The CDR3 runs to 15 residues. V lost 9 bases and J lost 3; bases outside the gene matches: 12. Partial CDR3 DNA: TGTGCCAGCGCCCGGGCGGACAGGGTGGACACTGAA. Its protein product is CASARADRVDTE. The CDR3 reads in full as CASARADRVDTEAFF.

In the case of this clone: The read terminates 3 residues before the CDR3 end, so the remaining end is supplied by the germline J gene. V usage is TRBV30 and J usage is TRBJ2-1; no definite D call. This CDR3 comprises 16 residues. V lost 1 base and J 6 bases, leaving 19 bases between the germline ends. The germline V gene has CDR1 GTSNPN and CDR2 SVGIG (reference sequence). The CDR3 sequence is CAWSAPPATFGNEQFF. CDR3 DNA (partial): TGTGCCTGGAGTGCCCCCCCAGCGACGTTTGGCAATGAG.